These 2 T cell receptor beta chains were sequenced from one sample in a study of T-cell reconstitution after alpha-beta-depleted transplantation in children (dated by TCRdb to the mid-2010s). Taken with the paper, the label for treatment or condition translates to: allogeneic hematopoietic cell transplantation with graft depleted of TCRalphabeta T cells and CD19 B cells. Libraries were made using PCR. TCRdb lists the instrument as Illumina HiSeq 2500. Molecular barcoding was employed in the preparation of TCR libraries, with unique molecular identifiers being used to normalize TCRbeta repertoire quantification. TCRdb ran its own pipeline on the public reads, namely fastp trimming at Q25 and MiXCR clone calling, and kept in-frame beta chains. Under each unique CDR3 protein, matching rows form one entry showing the most common genes and DNA. The sample table shows fewer than 150,000 distinct CDR3 sequences, and more than 20% are seen once. The ten top clones hold more than 9% of the sample.

Sequenced here: PBMCs, mostly from graft donor cells, sampled 180 days after TCRalphabeta/CD19-depleted stem cell transplant. The source of these receptors is a male patient between 2 and 15 years old who had a stem cell transplant for chronic granulomatous disease, so the T cells may come from the graft donor.

V and J are TRBV20-1 and TRBJ2-4, with D tentatively TRBD2 (5 bases). Looked up from germline, CDR1 is DFQATT and CDR2 is SNEGSKA (reference sequence). CDR3 size: 14 residues. V was shortened by 5 bases and J by 7 bases, with 18 bases between the two germline ends. CDR3 loop: CSAEGLGQANIQYF. The CDR3 DNA follows: TGCAGTGCTGAGGGTCTGGGCCAGGCTAACATTCAGTACTTC.

This clonotype was seen ten or more times. CDR3 sequence reads: CASSLAGATYEQYF. Here the CDR3 DNA reads TGCGCCAGCAGCTTGGCGGGCGCTACCTACGAGCAGTACTTC. The chain uses TRBV5-1 and TRBJ2-7; D gene uncertain. Trimming shortened V by 0 bases and J by 2 bases, and 9 bases separated the two germline ends. The CDR3 contains 14 residues. The germline V gene has CDR1 SGHRS and CDR2 YFSETQ.